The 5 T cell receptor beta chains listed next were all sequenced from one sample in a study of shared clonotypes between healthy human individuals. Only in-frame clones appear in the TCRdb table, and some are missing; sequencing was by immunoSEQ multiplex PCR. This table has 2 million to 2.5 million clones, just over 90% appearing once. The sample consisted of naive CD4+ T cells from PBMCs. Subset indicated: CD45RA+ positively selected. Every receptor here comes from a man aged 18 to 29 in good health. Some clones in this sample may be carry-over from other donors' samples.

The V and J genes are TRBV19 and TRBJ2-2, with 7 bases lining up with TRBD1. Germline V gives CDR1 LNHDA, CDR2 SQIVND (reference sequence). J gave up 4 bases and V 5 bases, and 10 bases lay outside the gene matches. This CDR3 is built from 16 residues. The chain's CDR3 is CASSARTGTTTGELFF. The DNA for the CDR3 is TGTGCCAGTAGTGCCCGGACAGGCACCACCACCGGGGAGCTGTTTTTT. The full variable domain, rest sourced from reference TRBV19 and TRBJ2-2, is DGGITQSPKYLFRKEGQNVTLSCEQNLNHDAMYWYRQDPGQGLRLIYYSQIVNDFQKGDIAEGYSVSREKKESFPLTVTSAQKNPTAFYLCASSARTGTTTGELFFGEGSRLTVL.

CDR3 bases: TGTGCCAGCAGCTCGTTAGCGGGAGGGCAGAGCGGGGAGCTGTTTTTT. This codes for CASSSLAGGQSGELFF. This sequence joins TRBV7-9 and TRBJ2-2; 11 bases are shared with TRBD2. The CDR3 totals 16 residues. V was clipped by 4 bases and J by 7 bases; unmatched bases: 8. Germline-derived CDR1 and CDR2 are SEHNR and FQNEAQ (reference sequence).

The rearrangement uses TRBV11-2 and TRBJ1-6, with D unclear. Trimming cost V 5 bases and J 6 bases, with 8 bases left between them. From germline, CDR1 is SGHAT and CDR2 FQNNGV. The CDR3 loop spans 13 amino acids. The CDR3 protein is CASSPFSNSPLHF. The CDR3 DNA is TGTGCCAGCAGCCCTTTCAGTAATTCACCCCTCCACTTT.

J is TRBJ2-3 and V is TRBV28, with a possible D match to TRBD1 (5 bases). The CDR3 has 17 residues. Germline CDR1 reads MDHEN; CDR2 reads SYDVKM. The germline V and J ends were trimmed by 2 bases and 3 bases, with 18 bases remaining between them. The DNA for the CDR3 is TGTGCCAGCAGTTTAATGTCAGGGATGAAAGATACAGATACGCAGTATTTT. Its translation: CASSLMSGMKDTDTQYF.

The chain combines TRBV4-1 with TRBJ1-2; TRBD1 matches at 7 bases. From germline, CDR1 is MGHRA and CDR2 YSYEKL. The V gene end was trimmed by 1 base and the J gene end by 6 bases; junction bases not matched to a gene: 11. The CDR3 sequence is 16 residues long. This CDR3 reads CASSQAETGTTDGYTF. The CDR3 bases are TGCGCCAGCAGCCAAGCTGAGACAGGGACTACAGATGGCTACACCTTC.